This TCR beta chain was observed in a study of pediatric ulcerative colitis. The study, taken as a whole, reports: Blood samples from a couple of patients yielded substantially fewer templates and were excluded from blood-rectal overlap analysis.

Trimming left V 4 bases short and J 0 bases short, with 11 bases between. The CDR3 has 15 amino acids. The V gene's germline CDR1 is SEHNR and CDR2 FQNEAQ (reference sequence). The method was immunoSEQ multiplex PCR; TCRdb's version includes in-frame clones alone and lacks a portion of them. The sample has 65,000 or so clones, around 85% seen once; the top ten hold approximately 3.5%. Concerning this clone itself: Antigen: not known.

The TCR originated in a boy younger than 18 with severe ulcerative colitis. Sequenced material: blood. This sequence joins TRBV7-9 and TRBJ2-3; perhaps TRBD2 as D (6 bases). The chain's CDR3 is CASSSPGLSTDTQYF. CDR3 DNA sequence: TGTGCCAGCAGCTCTCCGGGACTTAGCACAGATACGCAGTATTTT.